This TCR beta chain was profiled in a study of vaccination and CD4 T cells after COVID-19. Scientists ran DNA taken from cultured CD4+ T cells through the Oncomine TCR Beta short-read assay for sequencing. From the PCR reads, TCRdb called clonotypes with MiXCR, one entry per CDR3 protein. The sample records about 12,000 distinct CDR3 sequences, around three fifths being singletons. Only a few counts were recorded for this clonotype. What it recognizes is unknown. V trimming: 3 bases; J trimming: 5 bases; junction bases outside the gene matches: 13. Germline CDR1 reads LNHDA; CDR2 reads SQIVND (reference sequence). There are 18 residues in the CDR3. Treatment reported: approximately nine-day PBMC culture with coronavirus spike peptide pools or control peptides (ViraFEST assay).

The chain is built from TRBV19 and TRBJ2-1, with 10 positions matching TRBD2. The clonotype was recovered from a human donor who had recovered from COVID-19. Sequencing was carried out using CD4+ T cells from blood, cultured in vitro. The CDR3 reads CASSIHPSGSGRDNEQFF. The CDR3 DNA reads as TGTGCCAGTAGTATTCATCCTAGCGGGAGCGGGAGGGACAATGAGCAGTTCTTC.